This TCR beta chain was identified in a study of blood T cell repertoires in COVID-19 (dated by TCRdb to the early 2020s). With regard to the full study: Collaborator samples came from the United States, Italy and Spain and covered acute and convalescent phases of COVID-19. The prospective study material was composed of cDNA or gDNA derived from T cells, B-cell-depleted T cells, or PBMCs. Deeply sampled blood TCRbeta repertoires from subjects exposed to, actively infected with, or recovered from COVID-19 were included in the dataset. A freely available public database, intended as a resource for researchers studying the immune response to SARS-CoV-2, is where the repertoires were released. Samples were obtained from the ongoing ImmuneRACE study (first 160 participants) and from 1,000 to 1,500 subjects provided by 6 global collaborators. The sample metadata nearly always contained a de-identified subject ID, COVID-19 status, age in years and sex. Where available, HLA class I and class II types were taken from metadata supplied by the sample provider and were not determined by assay-based typing.

The full study reports these points: The amount of clinical and demographic metadata varied by source and participant and was provided uncurated.

TCRbeta CDR3 regions were amplified from genomic DNA by means of the immunoSEQ Assay, a bias-controlled multiplex PCR. As for how the authors treated the data: Within the assay, amplification of reference gene primers was used to estimate how many nucleated cells each sample contained. Sequence reads were collapsed and filtered to measure the absolute abundance of every unique TCRbeta CDR3 rearrangement. For each sample, productive Simpson clonality was calculated as the square root of Simpson's diversity index across productive rearrangements. Imported from immuneACCESS, the table was reduced by TCRdb to in-frame sequences with V and J called. These copies leave out some clones; in studies compared against another copy, an unresolved V gene accounts for under half, and the cause of the remainder is not known. V, J and clone size were drawn from that table, and D and trimming were deduced from the DNA. In this sample the table shows 200,000 to 300,000 clones, approximately 81% of which occur a single time. The ten largest account for 3.5% to 5% of the sample.

Turning to this clone: Its antigen remains undetermined. Per-base quality was not reported, and no clone a single base away is much larger than it.

The collaborating institutions used their own protocols to collect whole blood in K2EDTA tubes. For TCRbeta analysis, collaborators shipped samples in one of three forms: frozen whole blood, isolated PBMCs, or DNA extracted from either of those sample types. Trimming removed 3 bases from V and 4 bases from J; the gene matches leave 4 bases unexplained. Based on the germline V gene, the CDR1 and CDR2 sequences are SGHVS and FQNEAQ. There are 15 amino acids in the CDR3, from cysteine to phenylalanine inclusive. The read is trimmed to its CDR3 DNA, 45 bases read in frame from base 1. The sequence links TRBV7-8 to TRBJ2-7; TRBD2 agrees with 12 junctional bases. This clonotype originated in a man aged 60 to 69 with acute or convalescent COVID-19. Source material: peripheral blood. The DNA reads as follows: TGTGCCAGCAGCTTGGGCCTAGCGGGAGGGTACGAGCAGTACTTC. Translated, this gives CASSLGLAGGYEQYF.